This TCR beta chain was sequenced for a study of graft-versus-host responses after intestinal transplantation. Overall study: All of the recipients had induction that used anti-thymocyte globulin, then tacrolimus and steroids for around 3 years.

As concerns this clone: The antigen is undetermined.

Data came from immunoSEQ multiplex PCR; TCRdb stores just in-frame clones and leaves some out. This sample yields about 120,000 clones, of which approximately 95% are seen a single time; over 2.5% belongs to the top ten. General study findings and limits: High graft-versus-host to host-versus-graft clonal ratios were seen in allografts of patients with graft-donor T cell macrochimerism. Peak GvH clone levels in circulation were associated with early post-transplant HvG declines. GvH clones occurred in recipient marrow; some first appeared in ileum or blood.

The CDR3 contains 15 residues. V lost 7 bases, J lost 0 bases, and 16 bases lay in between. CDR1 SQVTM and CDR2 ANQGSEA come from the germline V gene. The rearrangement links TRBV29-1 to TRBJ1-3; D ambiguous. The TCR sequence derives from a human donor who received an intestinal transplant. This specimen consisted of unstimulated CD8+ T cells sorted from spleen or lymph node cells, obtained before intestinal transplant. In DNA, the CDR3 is TGCAGCGCCTCGGACGGTTCCGGCTCTGGAAACACCATATATTTT. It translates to CSASDGSGSGNTIYF.